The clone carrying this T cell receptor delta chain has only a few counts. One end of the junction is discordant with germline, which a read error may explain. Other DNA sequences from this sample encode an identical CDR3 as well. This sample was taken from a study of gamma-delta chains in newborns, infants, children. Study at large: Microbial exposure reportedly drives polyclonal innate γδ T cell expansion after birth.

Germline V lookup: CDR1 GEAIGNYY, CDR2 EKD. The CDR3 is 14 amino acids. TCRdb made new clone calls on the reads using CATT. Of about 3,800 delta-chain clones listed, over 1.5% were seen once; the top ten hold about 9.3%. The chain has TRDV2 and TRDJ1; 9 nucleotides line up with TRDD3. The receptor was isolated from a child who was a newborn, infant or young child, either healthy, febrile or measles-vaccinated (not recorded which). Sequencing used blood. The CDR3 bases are TGTGCCTGTGACCAACTGGGGGACACTGATAAACTCATCTTT. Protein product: CACDQLGDTDKLIF.